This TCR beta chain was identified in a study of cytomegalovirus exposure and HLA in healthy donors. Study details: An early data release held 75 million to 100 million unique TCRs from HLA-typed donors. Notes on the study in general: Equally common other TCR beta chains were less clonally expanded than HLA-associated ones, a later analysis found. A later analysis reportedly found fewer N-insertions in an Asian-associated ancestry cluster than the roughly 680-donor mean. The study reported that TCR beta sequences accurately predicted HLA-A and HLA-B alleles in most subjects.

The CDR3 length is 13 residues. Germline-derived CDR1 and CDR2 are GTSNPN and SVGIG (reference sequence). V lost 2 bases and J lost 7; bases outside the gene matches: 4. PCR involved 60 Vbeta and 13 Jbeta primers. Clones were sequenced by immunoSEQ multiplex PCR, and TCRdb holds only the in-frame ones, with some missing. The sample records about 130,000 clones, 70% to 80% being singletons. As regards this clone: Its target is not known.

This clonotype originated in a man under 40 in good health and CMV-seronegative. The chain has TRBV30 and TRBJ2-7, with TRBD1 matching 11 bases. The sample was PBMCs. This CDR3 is CAWSPGTGGEQYF. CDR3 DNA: TGTGCCTGGAGTCCCGGGACAGGGGGGGAGCAGTACTTC.